Presented here are 9 T cell receptor beta chains from one specimen sequenced in a study of blood T cell repertoires in COVID-19. Clones were read by immunoSEQ multiplex PCR, and TCRdb kept only the in-frame ones, dropping some. The repertoire holds approximately 260,000 clones, with about nine tenths as singletons. The sequencing input was peripheral blood. Receptors were obtained from a man in his fifties or sixties who had recovered from COVID-19.

The rearrangement uses TRBV9 and TRBJ2-2; no clear D gene. Germline V gives CDR1 SGDLS, CDR2 YYNGEE. This CDR3 spans 14 amino acids. V lost 4 bases to trimming and J lost 3 bases, with 10 bases between them. The CDR3 sequence is CASSPRSHTGELFF. The CDR3 DNA sequence: TGTGCCAGCAGCCCTCGGAGTCACACCGGGGAGCTGTTTTTT.

J is TRBJ1-6 and V is TRBV9; maybe TRBD1 (5 bases). V lost 0 bases and J lost 6, with 7 bases in between. CDR1 is SGDLS and CDR2 is YYNGEE in the germline V gene. The CDR3 totals 14 residues. DNA for the CDR3: TGTGCCAGCAGCGTAGTCGGGGGTAATTCACCCCTCCACTTT. Translating it yields CASSVVGGNSPLHF.

The J gene is TRBJ2-1, the V gene TRBV18; D is perhaps TRBD1 (5 bases). CDR1 and CDR2 (germline): KGHSH, LQKENI. The CDR3 contains 16 residues. V shed 2 bases and J shed 3 bases, with 14 bases lying between them. The CDR3 DNA sequence: TGTGCCAGCTCACCATTATCGACAGCCTACTACAATGAGCAGTTCTTC. This translates into CASSPLSTAYYNEQFF.

This chain joins TRBV6-5 and TRBJ1-2; possibly TRBD1 for D (6 bases). The germline gives CDR1 MNHEY, CDR2 SVGAGI. This CDR3 has 14 residues. The V and J ends lost 0 bases and 11 bases respectively, with 16 bases between them. CDR3 sequence: CASSYSLTQGWYTF. CDR3 DNA: TGTGCCAGCAGTTACTCTTTGACGCAGGGGTGGTACACCTTC.

A few counts support this clone. CDR3 coding DNA: TGTGCCAGCAGCTCGAGCTATGGCTACACCTTC. Translation gives CASSSSYGYTF. The chain employs TRBV11-2 and TRBJ1-2; D gene unclear. Trimming cost V 4 bases and J 4 bases, with 4 bases left between them. Germline lookup yields CDR1 SGHAT and CDR2 FQNNGV. This CDR3 contains 11 residues.

The chain has TRBV27 and TRBJ1-4; no firm D call. The CDR3 is 14 residues long. From germline, CDR1 is MNHEY and CDR2 SMNVEV (reference sequence). The ends were cut back, 8 bases at V and 5 bases at J, with 15 bases in the middle. The CDR3 reads CASRSDISNEKLFF. CDR3 DNA sequence: TGTGCCAGCCGCTCCGACATCTCCAATGAAAAACTGTTTTTT.

V gene TRBV2 combines with J gene TRBJ1-5; 9 positions agree with TRBD1. The ends lost 6 bases at V and 7 bases at J; junction bases unmatched: 4. In germline, CDR1 is SNHLY, CDR2 FYNNEI. The CDR3 is made up of 13 amino acids. The CDR3 DNA sequence: TGTGCCAGCAGCCGGGACAGGGAACAGCCCCAGCATTTT. Its protein product is CASSRDREQPQHF.

The chain carries TRBV5-6 and TRBJ2-3; TRBD2 matches 14 bases. The V gene's germline CDR1 is SGHDT and CDR2 YYEEEE. CDR3 length: 18 residues. Trimming took 0 bases from V and 0 from J; bases not matched to a gene: 3. CDR3 coding DNA: TGTGCCAGCAGCTTGGTTGGACTAGCGGGGGGAAGCACAGATACGCAGTATTTT. This gives the protein CASSLVGLAGGSTDTQYF.

This clone has just one count. The genes are TRBV2 and TRBJ2-7; maybe TRBD1 (6 bases). Between the trimmed V and J ends, which lost 6 bases and 4 bases, there was a span of 10 bases. The CDR3 contains 12 residues. Germline loops: CDR1 SNHLY, CDR2 FYNNEI. In DNA form, the CDR3 reads TGTGCCAGCAGGAGGACAGATTACGAGCAGTACGTC. Translating it yields CASRRTDYEQYV.